This TCR beta chain was identified during a study of CD4 T cells in relation to SARS-CoV-2 and coronaviruses. Note on this clone: Its antigen is not known.

CD4+ T cells from unexposed donors were obtained before the COVID-19 pandemic (2011-2018). CD4+ T cells were isolated from the cells after around 11 days of culture. The V end was cut by 0 bases, the J end by 4 bases, with 10 bases between. Germline lookup yields CDR1 SGHDT and CDR2 YYEEEE. The CDR3 totals 14 residues. The data were produced by immunoSEQ multiplex PCR, yet TCRdb's version contains in-frame clones alone and is incomplete. This sample carries tens of thousands of clones, around 78% of them seen once, and the ten largest clones take roughly 20%. The TCR sequence derives from a human donor in good health. Source material: CD4+ T cells from PBMCs, cultured in vitro. The rearrangement links TRBV5-6 to TRBJ1-2, with D perhaps matching TRBD1 (5 bases). CDR3 amino acids: CASSLAGYPYGYTF. In nucleotides, the CDR3 is TGTGCCAGCAGCTTGGCAGGGTACCCCTATGGCTACACCTTC.